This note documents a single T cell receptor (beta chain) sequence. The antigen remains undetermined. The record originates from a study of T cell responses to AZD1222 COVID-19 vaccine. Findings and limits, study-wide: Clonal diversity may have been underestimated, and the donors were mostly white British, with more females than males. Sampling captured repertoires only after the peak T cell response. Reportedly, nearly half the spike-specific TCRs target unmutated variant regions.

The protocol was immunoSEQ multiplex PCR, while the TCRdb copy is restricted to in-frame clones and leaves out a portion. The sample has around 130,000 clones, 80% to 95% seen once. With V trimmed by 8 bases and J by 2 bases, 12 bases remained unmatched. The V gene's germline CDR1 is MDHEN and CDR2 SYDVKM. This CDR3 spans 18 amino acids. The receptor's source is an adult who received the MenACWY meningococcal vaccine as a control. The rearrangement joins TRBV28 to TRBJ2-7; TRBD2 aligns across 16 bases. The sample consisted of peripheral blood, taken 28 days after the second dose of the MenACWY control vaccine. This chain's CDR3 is CASLGRGLAGGRPYEQYF. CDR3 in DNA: TGTGCCAGCCTGGGCCGGGGACTAGCGGGAGGGCGGCCCTACGAGCAGTACTTC.